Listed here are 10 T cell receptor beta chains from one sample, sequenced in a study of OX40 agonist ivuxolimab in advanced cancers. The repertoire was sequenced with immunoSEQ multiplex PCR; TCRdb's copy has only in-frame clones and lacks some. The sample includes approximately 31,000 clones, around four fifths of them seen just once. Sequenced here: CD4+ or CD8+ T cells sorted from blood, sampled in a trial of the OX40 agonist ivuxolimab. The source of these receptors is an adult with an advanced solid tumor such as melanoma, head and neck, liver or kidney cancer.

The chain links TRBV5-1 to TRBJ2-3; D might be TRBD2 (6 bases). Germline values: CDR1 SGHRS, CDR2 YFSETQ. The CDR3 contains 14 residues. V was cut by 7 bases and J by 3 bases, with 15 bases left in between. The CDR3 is CASSRGEKTDTQYF. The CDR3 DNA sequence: TGCGCCAGCTCGCGGGGCGAGAAAACAGATACGCAGTATTTT.

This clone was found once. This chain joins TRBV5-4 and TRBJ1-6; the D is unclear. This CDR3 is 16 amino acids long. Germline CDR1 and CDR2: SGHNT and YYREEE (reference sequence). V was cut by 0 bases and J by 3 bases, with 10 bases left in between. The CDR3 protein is CASSLGQTGYNSPLHF. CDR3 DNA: TGTGCCAGCAGCTTGGGGCAGACGGGCTATAATTCACCCCTCCACTTT.

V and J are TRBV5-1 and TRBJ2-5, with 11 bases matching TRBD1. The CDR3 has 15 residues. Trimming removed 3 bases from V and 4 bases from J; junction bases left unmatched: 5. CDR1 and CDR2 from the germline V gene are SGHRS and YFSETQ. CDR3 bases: TGCGCCAGCAGCTCCGGGACAGGGGGACGAGAGACCCAGTACTTC. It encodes CASSSGTGGRETQYF.

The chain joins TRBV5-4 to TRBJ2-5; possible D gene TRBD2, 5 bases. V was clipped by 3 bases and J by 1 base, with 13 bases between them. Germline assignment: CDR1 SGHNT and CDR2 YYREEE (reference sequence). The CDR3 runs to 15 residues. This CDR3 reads CASSSGPGSQETQYF. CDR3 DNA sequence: TGTGCCAGCAGCTCCGGTCCGGGGTCCCAAGAGACCCAGTACTTC.

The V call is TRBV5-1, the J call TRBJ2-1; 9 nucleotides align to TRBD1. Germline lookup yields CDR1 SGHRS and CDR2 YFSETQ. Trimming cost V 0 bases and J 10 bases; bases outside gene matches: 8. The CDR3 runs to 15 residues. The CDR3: CASSLGRTGVGEQFF. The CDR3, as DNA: TGCGCCAGCAGCTTGGGACGGACAGGGGTTGGGGAGCAGTTCTTC.

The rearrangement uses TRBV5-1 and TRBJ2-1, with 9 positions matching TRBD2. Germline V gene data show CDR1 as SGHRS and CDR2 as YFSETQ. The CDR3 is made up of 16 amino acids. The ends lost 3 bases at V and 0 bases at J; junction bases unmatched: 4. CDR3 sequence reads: CASSSLAGSSYNEQFF. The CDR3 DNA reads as TGCGCCAGCAGCTCTCTAGCGGGGAGCTCCTACAATGAGCAGTTCTTC.

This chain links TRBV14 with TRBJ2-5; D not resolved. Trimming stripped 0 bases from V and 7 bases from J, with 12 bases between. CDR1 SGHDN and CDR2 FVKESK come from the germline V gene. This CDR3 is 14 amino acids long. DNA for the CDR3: TGTGCCAGCAGCCAAGAATTCGGCAGGCGGACCCAGTACTTC. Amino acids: CASSQEFGRRTQYF.

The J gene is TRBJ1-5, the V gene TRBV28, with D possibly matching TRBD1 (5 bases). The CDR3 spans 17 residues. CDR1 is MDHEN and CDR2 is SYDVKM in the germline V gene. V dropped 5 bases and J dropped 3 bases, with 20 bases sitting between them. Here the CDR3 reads CASSRPDRGGNNQPQHF. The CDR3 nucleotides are TGTGCCAGCAGTAGACCCGATCGGGGGGGTAACAATCAGCCCCAGCATTTT.

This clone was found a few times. The CDR3 reads CASSQVNSEGDGYTF. The CDR3 DNA sequence: TGTGCCAGCAGCCAAGTTAACAGCGAGGGGGATGGCTACACCTTC. The rearrangement uses TRBV4-2 and TRBJ1-2; perhaps TRBD1 as D (6 bases). Germline-derived CDR1 and CDR2 are LGHNA and YNFKEQ. The V and J ends lost 1 base and 6 bases respectively, with 15 bases between them. This CDR3 region has 15 residues.

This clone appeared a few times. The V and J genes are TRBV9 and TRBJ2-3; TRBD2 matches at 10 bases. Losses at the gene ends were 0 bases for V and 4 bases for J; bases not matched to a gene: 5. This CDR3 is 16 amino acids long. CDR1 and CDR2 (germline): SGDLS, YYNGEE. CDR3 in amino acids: CASSVDIAGGSDTQYF. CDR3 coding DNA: TGTGCCAGCAGCGTAGATATAGCGGGGGGATCAGATACGCAGTATTTT.